This T cell receptor beta chain stems from a study of blood T cell repertoires in COVID-19. Original data processing: How many nucleated cells were present was estimated from reference gene primer amplification. The table came from immunoSEQ multiplex PCR; TCRdb's copy has only in-frame clones and leaves some out. The V and J calls and the clone size are those of that table, but D and trimming were determined from the DNA. Counted here are roughly 100,000 clones, 84% occurring once; the ten biggest clones make up around 15%. Trimming shortened V by 3 bases and J by 8 bases, and 16 bases separated the two germline ends. Germline lookup yields CDR1 ENHRY and CDR2 SYGVKD. This CDR3 contains 15 residues.

Source material: peripheral blood. The chain employs TRBV10-3 and TRBJ2-2; weak D call: TRBD2 (7 bases). The sequence was collected from a woman aged 55-69 years with acute or convalescent COVID-19. CDR3 residues: CAISDDRGGSGELFF. Here the CDR3 DNA reads TGTGCCATCAGTGACGATAGGGGGGGAAGTGGGGAGCTGTTTTTT.